Listed below are T cell receptor beta chains from one sample, sequenced in a study of cytomegalovirus exposure and HLA in healthy donors. Assay used: immunoSEQ multiplex PCR; TCRdb lists only in-frame clones, some missing. The data hold about 330,000 clones, with 80% to 90% observed a single time. The sequenced sample was PBMCs. All receptors derive from a woman younger than 30 in good health and CMV-seronegative. Each CDR3 is given with its conserved first and last residue. A D gene is named only where the DNA matches it firmly. Clone size is not always given. Where it is, it says once, few, many or a class for expanded clones.

len	d_gene	j_gene	v_gene	abundance	CDR3nt	CDR3aa
14	-	TRBJ1-1	TRBV6-5	-	TGTGCCAGCAGTTACTCGATCGGGGGGACTGAAGCTTTCTTT	CASSYSIGGTEAFF
15	-	TRBJ2-7	TRBV7-3	-	TGTGCCAGCAGTCCCGGGACAGAGACCTCCCGGAGGGAGTACTTC	CASSPGTETSRREYF
14	-	TRBJ2-7	TRBV7-2	-	TGTGCCAGCAGCCCGGGGTATAACTCCTACGAGCAGTACTTC	CASSPGYNSYEQYF
14	-	TRBJ2-1	TRBV7-6	-	TGTGCCAGCAGCTTTGGTCCTAGCAACAATGAGCAGTTCTTC	CASSFGPSNNEQFF
19	TRBD1	TRBJ2-5	TRBV9	-	TGTGCCAGCAGCGTAGGGCTCGGGTGGGGACAGTCGGTGGGAGAGACCCAGTACTTC	CASSVGLGWGQSVGETQYF
17	TRBD2	TRBJ2-3	TRBV28	-	TGTGCCAGCAGTTTAGGGACTAGCGGGAGTTGGACAGATACGCAGTATTTT	CASSLGTSGSWTDTQYF
13	-	TRBJ2-7	TRBV2	once	TGTGCCAGCAGTCCCACGACCGGGGGCGAGCAGTACTTC	CASSPTTGGEQYF
13	-	TRBJ2-6	TRBV7-2	-	TGTGCCAGCCAGGGTAGCGGGGCCAACGTCCTGACTTTC	CASQGSGANVLTF
14	-	TRBJ2-7	TRBV9	-	TGTGCCAGCAGCGTCCGGGGACTCTCCTACGAGCAGTACTTC	CASSVRGLSYEQYF
14	TRBD1	TRBJ2-7	TRBV5-6	-	TGTGCCAGCAGCTCAGGGGGCCCCTCCTACGAGCAGTACTTC	CASSSGGPSYEQYF
14	-	TRBJ1-4	TRBV19	-	TGTGCCAGTAGTATACAGGCAACTAATGAAAAACTGTTTTTT	CASSIQATNEKLFF
14	TRBD2	TRBJ2-7	TRBV5-5	-	TGTGCCAGCAGCTTGAGCGGGGGCTCCTACGAGCAGTACTTC	CASSLSGGSYEQYF
15	-	TRBJ1-1	TRBV9	-	TGTGCCAGCAGCGTAGATCCCGTATCGGACACTGAAGCTTTCTTT	CASSVDPVSDTEAFF
13	-	TRBJ2-7	TRBV5-1	-	TGCGCCAGCAGCTTGGCCTTCGGGGGCGAGCAGTACTTC	CASSLAFGGEQYF
19	TRBD2	TRBJ2-1	TRBV5-1	-	TGCGCCAGCAGCTTGGGTGGCCTTAGCGGGAGTGGGACGTGGAATGAGCAGTTCTTC	CASSLGGLSGSGTWNEQFF
14	-	TRBJ1-1	TRBV15	-	TGTGCCACCAGCAGGAGGGCCCCGCGGACCGAAGCTTTCTTT	CATSRRAPRTEAFF
14	-	TRBJ2-2	TRBV7-3	few	TGTGCCAGCAGCGTACAGGGTACAGGCGGGGAGCTGTTTTTT	CASSVQGTGGELFF
13	-	TRBJ2-2	TRBV7-2	-	TGTGCCAGCAGCTCGGGGAGGACCGGGGAGCTGTTTTTT	CASSSGRTGELFF
13	-	TRBJ1-5	TRBV19	-	TGTGCCAGTAGTTACGGGACTCATCAGCCCCAGCATTTT	CASSYGTHQPQHF
12	-	TRBJ2-7	TRBV28	-	TGTGCCAGCAGTGGAGGGACGGTTCCTCAGTACTTC	CASSGGTVPQYF
17	TRBD2	TRBJ2-3	TRBV7-9	-	TGTGCCAGCAGCTTAGCCCGGACTAGCGTTAGCACAGATACGCAGTATTTT	CASSLARTSVSTDTQYF
13	TRBD1	TRBJ2-7	TRBV2	once	TGTGCCAGCAGCGGGACAGGGACCAACGAGCAGTACTTC	CASSGTGTNEQYF
16	TRBD2	TRBJ2-1	TRBV6-6	-	TGTGCCAGCAGTCCCCGAGCGGGGAACTCCTACAATGAGCAGTTCTTC	CASSPRAGNSYNEQFF
16	-	TRBJ2-5	TRBV29-1	-	TGCAGCGTTGTATTTTTGCAGGGGGACTTCCAAGAGACCCAGTACTTC	CSVVFLQGDFQETQYF
14	-	TRBJ1-1	TRBV5-1	-	TGCGCCAGCAGCTTGATTGGGCTGAACACTGAAGCTTTCTTT	CASSLIGLNTEAFF
16	-	TRBJ2-1	TRBV4-1	-	TGCGCCAGCAGCCAAGTACCCGGGAGCTCCTACAATGAGCAGTTCTTC	CASSQVPGSSYNEQFF
15	-	TRBJ1-2	TRBV7-2	once	TGTGCCAGCAGCCCTAGTACGTCAATTGGAGGGGGCTACACCTTC	CASSPSTSIGGGYTF
14	TRBD1	TRBJ1-1	TRBV6-5	-	TGTGCCAGCAGGAGCACCTGGGACAGACCTGAAGCTTTCTTT	CASRSTWDRPEAFF
19	TRBD2	TRBJ2-1	TRBV7-6	-	TGTGCCAGCAGCTTAGTGGGGACTAGCGGGACAAGCTCCTACAATGAGCAGTTCTTC	CASSLVGTSGTSSYNEQFF
12	-	TRBJ2-1	TRBV5-6	-	TGTGCCAGCAGCCCTGACTTCAATGAGCAGTTCTTC	CASSPDFNEQFF
13	TRBD2	TRBJ2-7	TRBV10-3	-	TGTGCCATCAGCCAGCGGGAGGCTCGCGAGCAGTACTTC	CAISQREAREQYF
16	TRBD2	TRBJ2-7	TRBV27	-	TGTGCCAGCAGTCTGGGGACTAGCGGGTCTCCGGGGGAGCAGTACTTC	CASSLGTSGSPGEQYF
16	TRBD2	TRBJ2-5	TRBV9	once	TGTGCCAGCAGCGTAGCGACTAGCGGGGGGCAAGAGACCCAGTACTTC	CASSVATSGGQETQYF
16	TRBD2	TRBJ2-7	TRBV9	-	TGTGCCAGCAGCGGGCTAGCGGGGGGACCCTCCTACGAGCAGTACTTC	CASSGLAGGPSYEQYF